Listed here is a single T cell receptor (beta chain). The antigen is unknown. At the DNA level, this CDR3 is encoded by other sequences in the same sample as well. This CDR3 is 13 amino acids long. Germline loops: CDR1 SGHRS, CDR2 YFSETQ. Trimming cost V 1 base and J 8 bases, with 12 bases left between them. Some clones are missing from TCRdb's copy, which holds only in-frame ones; the method was immunoSEQ multiplex PCR. The sample carries some 270,000 clones, roughly 85% recorded once. This entry belongs to a study of cytomegalovirus exposure and HLA in healthy donors. Study details: The use of the same platform for the 120 or so validation repertoires and the roughly 700 first-cohort repertoires was reported by a later analysis. Study outcomes and limitations: Rarity held for most TCR sequences, but there were some public TCRs that occurred in many donors.

The sequenced sample was PBMCs. This chain links TRBV5-1 with TRBJ1-1; D is possibly TRBD1 (6 bases). The TCR comes from a young woman in good health and CMV-seronegative. The CDR3 reads CASSLTGSTEAFF. The CDR3 DNA reads TGCGCCAGCAGCTTGACAGGGTCAACGGAAGCTTTCTTT. Looking up the rest from reference TRBV5-1 and TRBJ1-1 gives the full variable domain: KAGVTQTPRYLIKTRGQQVTLSCSPISGHRSVSWYQQTPGQGLQFLFEYFSETQRNKGNFPGRFSGRQFSNSRSEMNVSTLELGDSALYLCASSLTGSTEAFFGQGTRLTVV.